A selection of T cell receptor beta chains follows, all from one sample in a study of cytomegalovirus exposure and HLA in healthy donors. The repertoire was sequenced with immunoSEQ multiplex PCR; TCRdb's copy has only in-frame clones and lacks some. The data hold 100,000 to 150,000 clones, with around three quarters observed a single time. The sequenced sample consisted of PBMCs. These receptors all come from a woman between 40 and 55 years old in good health and CMV-seropositive. The CDR3 runs from the conserved cysteine through the conserved F or W. A D gene is named only where the DNA matches it firmly. Rows may omit the clone size; those that give it use once, few, many or a size class.

CDR3 DNA	CDR3 protein	V gene	clone size	D gene	J gene
TGTGCCAGCAGCGTAGCACTAGCCTCCTACAATGAGCAGTTCTTC	CASSVALASYNEQFF	TRBV9	NA	NA	TRBJ2-1
TGTGCCAGCAGCGATAGAGGAGTTAATGAAAAACTGTTTTTT	CASSDRGVNEKLFF	TRBV27	NA	NA	TRBJ1-4
TGTGCCAGCAGTTTACAAAGCACAGATACGCAGTATTTT	CASSLQSTDTQYF	TRBV28	NA	NA	TRBJ2-3
TGTGCCAGCACCCCCGGAGGGACTAGCATCTGGGAGCAGTACTTC	CASTPGGTSIWEQYF	TRBV28	NA	TRBD2	TRBJ2-7
TGTGCCTGGAGGGGACAGGGTAACACTGAAGCTTTCTTT	CAWRGQGNTEAFF	TRBV30	NA	TRBD1	TRBJ1-1
TGTGCCAGCAGCCCCCCACAGGGGGCGAACACTGAAGCTTTCTTT	CASSPPQGANTEAFF	TRBV6-5	NA	TRBD1	TRBJ1-1
TGTGCCAGTAGTACGACACAGGGAACCGAGCAGTACTTC	CASSTTQGTEQYF	TRBV19	NA	NA	TRBJ2-7
TGTGCCAGCAGCGGAGGGACTAGCGGACTCACAGATACGCAGTATTTT	CASSGGTSGLTDTQYF	TRBV5-4	NA	TRBD2	TRBJ2-3
TGTGCCAGCTCACCCACTTGGACAGGGGGCATCGGGGAGCTGTTTTTT	CASSPTWTGGIGELFF	TRBV18	NA	TRBD1	TRBJ2-2
TGCAGCGTTGGACTCGCGGGAGGCAGCACAGATACGCAGTATTTT	CSVGLAGGSTDTQYF	TRBV29-1	NA	TRBD2	TRBJ2-3
TGTGCCAGCAGTTATAGGACTAGCCTCTACAATGAGCAGTTCTTC	CASSYRTSLYNEQFF	TRBV28	NA	TRBD2	TRBJ2-1
TGTGCCAGCAGACCACAGGTTTTGGCCAAAAACATTCAGTACTTC	CASRPQVLAKNIQYF	TRBV12-1	NA	NA	TRBJ2-4
TGTGCCAGCAGCGTAGAACGGACCGGGGAGCTGTTTTTT	CASSVERTGELFF	TRBV9	NA	NA	TRBJ2-2
TGTGCCAGTCGGGAACCCGGCACAGATACGCAGTATTTT	CASREPGTDTQYF	TRBV19	NA	NA	TRBJ2-3
TGCGCCAGCAGCATCGGGACAGGGTGGACTGAAGCTTTCTTT	CASSIGTGWTEAFF	TRBV5-1	NA	TRBD1	TRBJ1-1
TGTGCCAATTCGGACAGGGGGTATGGCTACACCTTC	CANSDRGYGYTF	TRBV2	few	TRBD1	TRBJ1-2
TGTGCCAGCAGTTCCCGACGGAGAACAAACACCGGGGAGCTGTTTTTT	CASSSRRRTNTGELFF	TRBV28	NA	NA	TRBJ2-2
TGTGCCAGCAGCACTAGCGGGAGCCCCAATACGCAGTATTTT	CASSTSGSPNTQYF	TRBV6-5	NA	TRBD2	TRBJ2-3
TGTGCCAGCAGTGACGAATTGATTGGGCACGAGCAGTACTTC	CASSDELIGHEQYF	TRBV27	NA	NA	TRBJ2-7
TGCGCCAGCGGCCCATTTGGGACAGGCTACGAGCAGTACTTC	CASGPFGTGYEQYF	TRBV5-1	NA	TRBD1	TRBJ2-7
TGTGCCAGCTCAGATCTGCGGGAGAGAGGTGAGCAGTTCTTC	CASSDLRERGEQFF	TRBV18	few	TRBD2	TRBJ2-1
TGTGCCAGCACTTCGGGGATGACTGAAGCTTTCTTT	CASTSGMTEAFF	TRBV28	NA	NA	TRBJ1-1
TGTGCCAGCACCTGGGGGAGACTAGCGGGGGGGAGCTCCTACAATGAGCAGTTCTTC	CASTWGRLAGGSSYNEQFF	TRBV28	NA	TRBD2	TRBJ2-1
TGCGCCAGCCGGGATTTGGCCTATGGCTACACCTTC	CASRDLAYGYTF	TRBV4-1	NA	NA	TRBJ1-2
TGTGCCAGCAGCCCCGTTCAAGAGCGGCAAGAGACCCAGTACTTC	CASSPVQERQETQYF	TRBV5-6	NA	NA	TRBJ2-5